This section outlines one TCR beta chain sequence together with its context. Its antigen is unknown. One end of the junction varies from germline; a read error may be responsible. This entry comes from a study of response to subunit inactivated influenza vaccine (dated by TCRdb to 2016 to 2019). About the study as a whole: Deep quantitative profiling of the T cell receptor repertoire was used in the study to follow responses to a trivalent subunit inactivated influenza vaccine. Beyond this particular receptor, the publication reports: According to the authors, only a limited number of new T cells may be recruited by each seasonal influenza vaccination.

Library method: RT-PCR. The data were produced on an Illumina HiSeq 2500. The public reads were run again by TCRdb, first through fastp at Q25 and then through MiXCR, and only productive beta chains were kept. Rows matching on CDR3 protein sequence are summarized as one entry with the most common DNA and genes. The sample has about 540,000 distinct CDR3 sequences on record, around 21% of them singletons. About 3% of the sample comes from the top ten. The CDR3 goes from the cysteine to the phenylalanine over 19 residues. CDR3 DNA only is kept here, 57 bases in frame from base 1. CDR1 and CDR2, looked up from the germline V gene, are SQVTM and ANQGSEA. This same sample was also part of a study on T cells expressing NK-cell markers. Per that second paper: 5'RACE template switching, by which a universal primer site and unique molecular identifiers were added, was used to make TCR beta cDNA libraries. Three sorted T-cell subsets (CD3+CD56+NKG2C+, CD3+CD56+NKG2C- and CD3+CD56-NKG2C+) from 7 to 9 donors had their TCR beta-chain repertoires profiled. Among the eight sequenced donors, only one was HCMV-seronegative, while the other seven were HCMV-seropositive. In several experiments an anti-gammadeltaTCR antibody was added to restrict sorting to alphabetaTCR-expressing T cells. For six donors, the dominant CD3+CD56+NKG2C+ clonotypes were among the top 10 CD8+ clonotypes and accounted for about 1.0-7.5% of CD8+ T cells. Those dominant clonotypes were again the most abundant among CD3+CD56-NKG2C+ cells in a handful of donors, at about 25-60.1%. Whether the expanded NKG2C-expressing T cell clones were specific for HCMV antigens was left unclear. The study sequenced eight donors, all healthy volunteers chosen at random: three men and five women. A commercial ELISA kit detecting HCMV-specific IgG in serum was used to determine HCMV serostatus. Peripheral blood mononuclear cells were isolated from blood by Ficoll density gradient centrifugation. Magnetic immunoseparation with Miltenyi isolation kits was used to isolate CD4+ and CD8+ T cells from PBMC. Synthesis of cDNA was primed from the TCR beta constant segment and was followed by two consecutive PCR amplification steps. Libraries were sequenced as 2 x 150 bp reads on Illumina HiSeq 2000/2500, MiSeq or NextSeq. MIGEC handled demultiplexing of the reads and grouping by UMI, while MiTCR was used to assemble and quantify clonotypes. To exclude erroneous sequences, any TCR cDNA sequence not supported by at least two reads was discarded. The tcR package was used for downstream repertoire analysis, and clonotypes were matched between fractions using CDR3 nucleotide sequence together with V segment. VDJmatch was used to annotate antigen specificity against VDJdb, with one amino acid substitution in CDR3 allowed.

The source is a man aged 45-60 years who received an inactivated influenza vaccine. Donor details come from another sample of the same person, matched by shared clones. The rearrangement joined TRBV29-1 to TRBJ2-1; 7 central nucleotides agree with TRBD2. Material: CD4+ T cells sorted from PBMCs, obtained approximately 13 days after vaccination. The DNA is as follows: TGCAGCGTTAAAGATGCCGGGACTAAAACGATCAGCAGCTACAATGAGCAGTTCTTC. Its protein reads: CSVKDAGTKTISSYNEQFF.